Listed below are T cell receptor beta chains from one sample, sequenced in a study of a mutant IDH1 vaccine in newly diagnosed glioma. Their recognized antigens are unknown. Measured with immunoSEQ multiplex PCR; TCRdb has only the in-frame clones, and not every one. The top ten hold around 2% of the sample, which has some 48,000 clones, just under 80% seen once. Sequencing was performed on PBMCs, taken from a glioma patient whose treatment included an IDH1 peptide vaccine. These receptors were obtained from a woman in her thirties or forties with glioma. The CDR3 runs from the conserved cysteine through the conserved F or W. D genes are given only for firm matches. For some rows the clone size is stated as once, few or many, or as a class when expanded; others skip it.

clone size: -
D gene: TRBD2
V gene: TRBV7-2
J gene: TRBJ2-5
CDR3 DNA: TGTGCCAGCAGCTTAGTGGCTAGCGGGGAAGAGACCCAGTACTTC
CDR3 protein: CASSLVASGEETQYF

clone size: -
D gene: TRBD2
V gene: TRBV4-1
J gene: TRBJ2-7
CDR3 DNA: TGCGCCAGCAGCCACATTAGCGGGATAAGCTCCTACGAGCAGTACTTC
CDR3 protein: CASSHISGISSYEQYF

clone size: -
D gene: -
V gene: TRBV4-3
J gene: TRBJ1-4
CDR3 DNA: TGCGCCAGCAGCCAATCATCGGGAGGGGGAAAACTGTTTTTT
CDR3 protein: CASSQSSGGGKLFF

clone size: -
D gene: -
V gene: TRBV5-6
J gene: TRBJ2-1
CDR3 DNA: TGTGCCAGCTTCGGGGGTCCCTCCTACAATGAGCAGTTCTTC
CDR3 protein: CASFGGPSYNEQFF

clone size: -
D gene: TRBD1
V gene: TRBV11-2
J gene: TRBJ1-5
CDR3 DNA: TGTGCCAGCAGCTTAGACAGGGGGCTCGATCAGCCCCAGCATTTT
CDR3 protein: CASSLDRGLDQPQHF

clone size: -
D gene: -
V gene: TRBV6-5
J gene: TRBJ2-3
CDR3 DNA: TGTGCCAGCAGCGGGGTTAGCGGCACAGATACGCAGTATTTT
CDR3 protein: CASSGVSGTDTQYF

clone size: -
D gene: -
V gene: TRBV6-5
J gene: TRBJ2-3
CDR3 DNA: TGTGCCAGCAGTTACGTGGGAGCGCAGTATTTT
CDR3 protein: CASSYVGAQYF

clone size: -
D gene: -
V gene: TRBV5-4
J gene: TRBJ2-5
CDR3 DNA: TGTGCCAGCAGCCCACCGGACGGCGCGACCCAGTACTTC
CDR3 protein: CASSPPDGATQYF

clone size: -
D gene: TRBD2
V gene: TRBV7-2
J gene: TRBJ2-3
CDR3 DNA: TGTGCCAGCAGCTCCCCAGCGGGGGGGCCGAATACGCAGTATTTT
CDR3 protein: CASSSPAGGPNTQYF

clone size: -
D gene: TRBD1
V gene: TRBV27
J gene: TRBJ1-2
CDR3 DNA: TGTGCCAGCAGTGCGACAGGGCGATCTAACTATGGCTACACCTTC
CDR3 protein: CASSATGRSNYGYTF

clone size: -
D gene: -
V gene: TRBV7-2
J gene: TRBJ1-3
CDR3 DNA: TGTGCCAGCAGCATACCCCAGGGCTGGAACACCATATATTTT
CDR3 protein: CASSIPQGWNTIYF

clone size: -
D gene: -
V gene: TRBV30
J gene: TRBJ1-2
CDR3 DNA: TGTGCCTGGTCGAGGATAATGGGTGGCTACACCTTC
CDR3 protein: CAWSRIMGGYTF

clone size: few
D gene: -
V gene: TRBV4-1
J gene: TRBJ1-1
CDR3 DNA: TGCGCCAGCAGCCCCCAACGGGGGAACACTGAAGCTTTCTTT
CDR3 protein: CASSPQRGNTEAFF

clone size: -
D gene: -
V gene: TRBV7-9
J gene: TRBJ1-3
CDR3 DNA: TGTGCCAGCAGCTTAGCTCTTGGAAACACCATATATTTT
CDR3 protein: CASSLALGNTIYF

clone size: -
D gene: TRBD2
V gene: TRBV5-1
J gene: TRBJ2-5
CDR3 DNA: TGCGCCAGCAGCTTGGCCGGACTAGCGGGGGAAGGGACCCAGTACTTC
CDR3 protein: CASSLAGLAGEGTQYF

clone size: -
D gene: TRBD1
V gene: TRBV5-1
J gene: TRBJ1-2
CDR3 DNA: TGCGCCAGCAGCCCCGAGACAGGGGGCTATGGCTACACCTTC
CDR3 protein: CASSPETGGYGYTF

clone size: -
D gene: TRBD1
V gene: TRBV10-1
J gene: TRBJ2-1
CDR3 DNA: TGCGCCAGCAGTACGGGACAGGGAGGTGAGCAGTTCTTC
CDR3 protein: CASSTGQGGEQFF

clone size: -
D gene: TRBD2
V gene: TRBV5-1
J gene: TRBJ2-3
CDR3 DNA: TGCGCCAGCAGAGATACTAGCGGGGGTCAATATAGCACAGATACGCAGTATTTT
CDR3 protein: CASRDTSGGQYSTDTQYF

clone size: -
D gene: TRBD1
V gene: TRBV5-4
J gene: TRBJ1-2
CDR3 DNA: TGTGCCAGCAGCTTGGGGGACAGGGAATATGGCTACACCTTC
CDR3 protein: CASSLGDREYGYTF

clone size: -
D gene: -
V gene: TRBV7-9
J gene: TRBJ2-7
CDR3 DNA: TGTGCCAGCAGCTTTGGGTGGGGCGACACCTACGAGCAGTACTTC
CDR3 protein: CASSFGWGDTYEQYF

clone size: -
D gene: -
V gene: TRBV6-4
J gene: TRBJ2-2
CDR3 DNA: TGTGCCAGCAGTGTGTTCGGGAACACCGGGGAGCTGTTTTTT
CDR3 protein: CASSVFGNTGELFF

clone size: -
D gene: -
V gene: TRBV5-1
J gene: TRBJ2-5
CDR3 DNA: TGCGCCAGCAGCTCCGCTACAGGGCCAGAGACCCAGTACTTC
CDR3 protein: CASSSATGPETQYF

clone size: -
D gene: -
V gene: TRBV7-2
J gene: TRBJ1-5
CDR3 DNA: TGTGCCAGCACCTCGACAGGTCGGTATCAGCCCCAGCATTTT
CDR3 protein: CASTSTGRYQPQHF

clone size: -
D gene: -
V gene: TRBV29-1
J gene: TRBJ2-5
CDR3 DNA: TGCAGCGTTGGAGGTGAGACCCAGTACTTC
CDR3 protein: CSVGGETQYF

clone size: -
D gene: -
V gene: TRBV29-1
J gene: TRBJ2-1
CDR3 DNA: TGCAGCGTTTTTGAGGCTGGCGAGCAGTTCTTC
CDR3 protein: CSVFEAGEQFF

clone size: -
D gene: -
V gene: TRBV7-2
J gene: TRBJ1-3
CDR3 DNA: TGTGCCAGCAGCTTCCCCGGCCAAACAAGCTCTGGAAACACCATATATTTT
CDR3 protein: CASSFPGQTSSGNTIYF

clone size: -
D gene: -
V gene: TRBV21-1
J gene: TRBJ1-2
CDR3 DNA: TGTGCCAGCAGCAAAGTATGGAGGACCCACTATGGCTACACCTTC
CDR3 protein: CASSKVWRTHYGYTF

clone size: -
D gene: -
V gene: TRBV18
J gene: TRBJ2-7
CDR3 DNA: TGTGCCAGCTCACCAGGACCCAACTACGAGCAGTACTTC
CDR3 protein: CASSPGPNYEQYF

clone size: -
D gene: TRBD1
V gene: TRBV30
J gene: TRBJ2-3
CDR3 DNA: TGTGCCTGGGACAGGGGGCTTAGCACAGATACGCAGTATTTT
CDR3 protein: CAWDRGLSTDTQYF

clone size: -
D gene: TRBD1
V gene: TRBV27
J gene: TRBJ1-2
CDR3 DNA: TGTGCCAGCAGTCCCCGCGACAGGGGGGATAACTATGGCTACACCTTC
CDR3 protein: CASSPRDRGDNYGYTF

clone size: -
D gene: TRBD2
V gene: TRBV5-4
J gene: TRBJ2-3
CDR3 DNA: TGTGCCAGCAGCAAAGCGGGGGGCCGCACAGATACGCAGTATTTT
CDR3 protein: CASSKAGGRTDTQYF

clone size: -
D gene: -
V gene: TRBV7-2
J gene: TRBJ2-2
CDR3 DNA: TGTGCCAGCAGCTTATACGGGGAGCTGTTTTTT
CDR3 protein: CASSLYGELFF

clone size: -
D gene: TRBD2
V gene: TRBV4-1
J gene: TRBJ2-3
CDR3 DNA: TGCGCCAGCAGTTCCCGACTAGCGGGGGACGTAGATACGCAGTATTTT
CDR3 protein: CASSSRLAGDVDTQYF

clone size: -
D gene: -
V gene: TRBV19
J gene: TRBJ1-4
CDR3 DNA: TGTGCCAGTAGTCCCCCCAGGCCCCTTTTGGAAAAACTGTTTTTT
CDR3 protein: CASSPPRPLLEKLFF

clone size: -
D gene: TRBD1
V gene: TRBV10-3
J gene: TRBJ1-2
CDR3 DNA: TGTGCCATCAGTGAAACCGGGACAGAGGGCGGCTACACCTTC
CDR3 protein: CAISETGTEGGYTF

clone size: -
D gene: -
V gene: TRBV6-5
J gene: TRBJ2-5
CDR3 DNA: TGTGCCAGCAGTACCGTAATCCAAGAGACCCAGTACTTC
CDR3 protein: CASSTVIQETQYF

clone size: -
D gene: TRBD1
V gene: TRBV7-8
J gene: TRBJ1-2
CDR3 DNA: TGTGCCAGCAGCTTTAGACCCTTGGACAGGGGGCACATCTATGGCTACACCTTC
CDR3 protein: CASSFRPLDRGHIYGYTF

clone size: -
D gene: -
V gene: TRBV20-1
J gene: TRBJ1-2
CDR3 DNA: TGCAGTGCTAGAAGTGACTATGGCTACACCTTC
CDR3 protein: CSARSDYGYTF

clone size: -
D gene: -
V gene: TRBV6-6
J gene: TRBJ2-7
CDR3 DNA: TGTGCCAGCAGTTACTCAGAGCGGTTTAGCTCCTACGAGCAGTACTTC
CDR3 protein: CASSYSERFSSYEQYF

clone size: -
D gene: -
V gene: TRBV29-1
J gene: TRBJ1-1
CDR3 DNA: TGCAGCGTCGGACGGGTGAACACTGAAGCTTTCTTT
CDR3 protein: CSVGRVNTEAFF

clone size: few
D gene: -
V gene: TRBV10-3
J gene: TRBJ1-3
CDR3 DNA: TGTGCCGCAAAACTTGGGGAAACGGCGTGGGATGGAAACACCATATATTTT
CDR3 protein: CAAKLGETAWDGNTIYF

clone size: -
D gene: -
V gene: TRBV21-1
J gene: TRBJ1-6
CDR3 DNA: TGTGCCAGCAGCAAAGTGTTAGGGCACCTAGATTCACCCCTCCACTTT
CDR3 protein: CASSKVLGHLDSPLHF

clone size: -
D gene: TRBD2
V gene: TRBV5-1
J gene: TRBJ2-4
CDR3 DNA: TGCGCCAGCAGGGTTGGAGACGGGAGGGAACGAGCCAAAAACATTCAGTACTTC
CDR3 protein: CASRVGDGRERAKNIQYF

clone size: -
D gene: -
V gene: TRBV14
J gene: TRBJ1-5
CDR3 DNA: TGTGCCAGCAGCCAGGGGGCGGATCAGCCCCAGCATTTT
CDR3 protein: CASSQGADQPQHF

clone size: -
D gene: -
V gene: TRBV9
J gene: TRBJ2-1
CDR3 DNA: TGTGCCAGCAGCCCACAAGGGACTGAGCAGTTCTTC
CDR3 protein: CASSPQGTEQFF

clone size: -
D gene: TRBD1
V gene: TRBV2
J gene: TRBJ2-5
CDR3 DNA: TGTGCCAGCAGCCAACAGGGGGCGGGAGAGACCCAGTACTTC
CDR3 protein: CASSQQGAGETQYF

clone size: few
D gene: -
V gene: TRBV10-3
J gene: TRBJ1-4
CDR3 DNA: TGTGCCATCAGTGAGAGAGGGGGAAATGAAAAACTGTTTTTT
CDR3 protein: CAISERGGNEKLFF

clone size: -
D gene: -
V gene: TRBV15
J gene: TRBJ1-4
CDR3 DNA: TGTGCCACCAGCTCTCAGAGAGCCCGTAATGAAAAACTGTTTTTT
CDR3 protein: CATSSQRARNEKLFF

clone size: -
D gene: -
V gene: TRBV10-3
J gene: TRBJ2-5
CDR3 DNA: TGTGCCATCAGTGATCACTTCCGGGCGGGAAGTAAAGAGACCCAGTACTTC
CDR3 protein: CAISDHFRAGSKETQYF

clone size: -
D gene: -
V gene: TRBV11-2
J gene: TRBJ2-7
CDR3 DNA: TGTGCCAGCAGCTTAGATCAGGGGATTTACGAGCAGTACTTC
CDR3 protein: CASSLDQGIYEQYF

clone size: -
D gene: TRBD2
V gene: TRBV9
J gene: TRBJ2-1
CDR3 DNA: TGTGCCAGCAGCGTAGGTCCTAGCGGGGGGGCTGAGCAGTTCTTC
CDR3 protein: CASSVGPSGGAEQFF

clone size: -
D gene: TRBD1
V gene: TRBV13
J gene: TRBJ2-3
CDR3 DNA: TGTGCCAGCAGCATTGGACAGGAGTTAGATACGCAGTATTTT
CDR3 protein: CASSIGQELDTQYF

clone size: -
D gene: -
V gene: TRBV5-1
J gene: TRBJ1-2
CDR3 DNA: TGCGCCAGCAGCTTGGCAGGTCCTAACTATGGCTACACCTTC
CDR3 protein: CASSLAGPNYGYTF

clone size: once
D gene: TRBD1
V gene: TRBV25-1
J gene: TRBJ1-1
CDR3 DNA: TGTGCCAGCAGTCAGGGGGCGTTTACTGAAGCTTTCTTT
CDR3 protein: CASSQGAFTEAFF

clone size: -
D gene: -
V gene: TRBV6-1
J gene: TRBJ1-1
CDR3 DNA: TGTGCCAGCAGTGAAAGCAGGGGTATGAACACTGAAGCTTTCTTT
CDR3 protein: CASSESRGMNTEAFF

clone size: -
D gene: -
V gene: TRBV7-9
J gene: TRBJ2-5
CDR3 DNA: TGTGCCAGCAGCCCCCCTCAACCCGGGGTCCAAGAGACCCAGTACTTC
CDR3 protein: CASSPPQPGVQETQYF

clone size: -
D gene: -
V gene: TRBV2
J gene: TRBJ1-5
CDR3 DNA: TGTGCCAGCAGTCCCTCGGGGGGGTGGGAGCAGCCCCAGCATTTT
CDR3 protein: CASSPSGGWEQPQHF